The 7 T cell receptor beta chains below all came from one sample that was sequenced in a study of blood T cell repertoires in COVID-19. Here immunoSEQ multiplex PCR was the method, and the copy in TCRdb shows in-frame clones only, minus some. The sample has fewer than 60,000 clones; over 85% are singletons. Sequencing was carried out using peripheral blood. The receptor set was obtained from a man older than 75 with active or convalescent COVID-19.

The V gene is TRBV11-2, the J gene TRBJ2-1; D is unresolved. V was pared by 0 bases and J by 7 bases, with 7 bases between. The CDR3 loop spans 13 amino acids. CDR1 SGHAT and CDR2 FQNNGV come from the germline V gene. The CDR3 DNA follows: TGTGCCAGCAGCTTAGATCAGTTTAATGAGCAGTTCTTC. Translated, it gives CASSLDQFNEQFF.

The J gene is TRBJ2-7, the V gene TRBV30, with 9 bases identical to TRBD2. The trim removed 0 bases at V and 6 bases at J, leaving 18 bases unmatched. The CDR3 is 18 amino acids. Germline V gives CDR1 GTSNPN, CDR2 SVGIG (reference sequence). CDR3: CAWSVRRGGLNYPAEQYF. CDR3 in DNA: TGTGCCTGGAGTGTGCGGCGGGGGGGCCTTAATTATCCAGCCGAGCAGTACTTC.

The CDR3 sequence is CASSRSIANTGELFF. The CDR3 DNA follows: TGTGCCAGCAGTCGCAGTATCGCGAACACCGGGGAGCTGTTTTTT. The rearrangement uses TRBV6-6 and TRBJ2-2; unclear D gene. This CDR3 contains 15 residues. The germline V and J ends were trimmed by 5 bases and 0 bases, with 10 bases remaining between them. CDR1 and CDR2 (germline): MNHNY, SVGAGI (reference sequence).

DNA for the CDR3: TGTGCCAGCAGAGGCCGGGACAGGGGTAGAAGTGAAAAACTGTTTTTT. It specifies CASRGRDRGRSEKLFF. The V gene is TRBV28, the J gene TRBJ1-4; 10 bases match TRBD1. J lost 7 bases, V lost 6 bases, and 11 bases had no gene match. The CDR3 runs 16 residues. The germline V gene encodes CDR1 MDHEN and CDR2 SYDVKM.

This clone has a single count. The chain joins TRBV15 to TRBJ2-7; no clear D gene. V dropped 1 base and J dropped 3 bases, with 7 bases sitting between them. Germline lookup yields CDR1 LNHNV and CDR2 YYDKDF (reference sequence). This CDR3 has 13 amino acids. The CDR3 DNA reads TGTGCCACCAGCAGAGGGGCAAACTACGAGCAGTACTTC. It is translated as CATSRGANYEQYF.

This chain connects TRBV30 to TRBJ2-3; 8 positions agree with TRBD2. The CDR3 runs 13 residues. The V segment lost 8 bases and the J segment 1 base; nucleotides outside the gene matches: 5. Per germline, CDR1 GTSNPN and CDR2 SVGIG (reference sequence). CDR3 region: CAGGLGGTDTQYF. CDR3 nucleotides: TGTGCCGGGGGACTAGGGGGCACAGATACGCAGTATTTT.

This chain links TRBV5-1 with TRBJ2-7, with 11 nucleotides matching TRBD1. J was trimmed by 2 bases and V by 4 bases; bases with no gene match: 2. Germline CDR1 SGHRS, CDR2 YFSETQ. CDR3 size: 14 residues. CDR3 bases: TGCGCCAGCAGCGCGGGACAGGGGGCCTACGAGCAGTACTTC. This gives the protein CASSAGQGAYEQYF. Full variable domain (remainder filled in from reference TRBV5-1 and TRBJ2-7): KAGVTQTPRYLIKTRGQQVTLSCSPISGHRSVSWYQQTPGQGLQFLFEYFSETQRNKGNFPGRFSGRQFSNSRSEMNVSTLELGDSALYLCASSAGQGAYEQYFGPGTRLTVT.